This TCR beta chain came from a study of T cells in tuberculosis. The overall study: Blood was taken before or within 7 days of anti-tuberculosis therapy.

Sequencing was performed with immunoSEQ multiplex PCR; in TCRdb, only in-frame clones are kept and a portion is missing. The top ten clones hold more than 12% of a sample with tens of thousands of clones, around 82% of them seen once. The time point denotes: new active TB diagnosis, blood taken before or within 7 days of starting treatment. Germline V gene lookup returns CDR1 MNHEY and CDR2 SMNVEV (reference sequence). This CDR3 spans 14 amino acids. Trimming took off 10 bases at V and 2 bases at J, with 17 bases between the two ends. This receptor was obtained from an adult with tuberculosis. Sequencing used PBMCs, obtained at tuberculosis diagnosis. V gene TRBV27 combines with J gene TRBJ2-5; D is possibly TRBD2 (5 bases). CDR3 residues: CATKPVAFQETQYF. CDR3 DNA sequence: TGTGCCACCAAGCCAGTAGCGTTTCAAGAGACCCAGTACTTC.